This is a list of T cell receptor beta chains from one sample in a study of early stage breast cancer tumors. Produced via immunoSEQ multiplex PCR; TCRdb's table is partial and in-frame only. The data show 60,000 to 80,000 clones, 65% to 80% seen once. Sequenced: blood. The receptors here all came from a person in their sixties or seventies with breast cancer. Each CDR3 is given with its conserved first and last residue. Each record gives: D gene, clone size, J gene, V gene, CDR3 protein, CDR3 DNA. A D gene is named only where the DNA matches it firmly. Not all rows give a size; the values are once, few, many and, for expanded clones, a class.

-,-,TRBJ1-4,TRBV2,CASRNNEKLFF,TGTGCCAGCAGGAATAATGAAAAACTGTTTTTT
-,-,TRBJ2-2,TRBV6-6,CARKESGELFF,TGTGCCAGAAAGGAGTCCGGGGAGCTGTTTTTT
-,-,TRBJ2-3,TRBV10-3,CAISESISRRDTQYF,TGTGCCATCAGTGAGTCAATCAGCCGGCGCGATACGCAGTATTTT
-,-,TRBJ1-4,TRBV7-6,CASSFDTWGVNEKLFF,TGTGCCAGCAGCTTCGACACCTGGGGAGTTAATGAAAAACTGTTTTTT
-,few,TRBJ2-7,TRBV27,CASTPAGGTGNDEQYF,TGTGCCAGCACACCGGCGGGGGGGACAGGGAACGATGAGCAGTACTTC
TRBD2,-,TRBJ2-1,TRBV28,CASSALAGNPYNEQFF,TGTGCCAGCAGCGCATTAGCGGGAAACCCCTACAATGAGCAGTTCTTC
-,-,TRBJ1-3,TRBV13,CASSLVRRATGNTIYF,TGTGCCAGCAGCTTAGTGCGCAGGGCTACTGGAAACACCATATATTTT
TRBD2,few,TRBJ2-5,TRBV6-5,CASSYSMLAGQETQYF,TGTGCCAGCAGTTACTCGATGCTAGCGGGCCAAGAGACCCAGTACTTC
-,few,TRBJ2-3,TRBV4-1,CASSQVTGTDTQYF,TGCGCCAGCAGCCAAGTGACTGGCACAGATACGCAGTATTTT
-,few,TRBJ2-7,TRBV5-6,CASSLGRGNIEQYF,TGTGCCAGCAGCTTAGGCAGGGGTAATATCGAGCAGTACTTC
-,-,TRBJ2-5,TRBV7-3,CASSFGSQETQYF,TGTGCCAGCAGCTTTGGCAGCCAAGAGACCCAGTACTTC
TRBD1,-,TRBJ2-6,TRBV7-6,CASSWPTGNSLSGANVLTF,TGTGCCAGCAGCTGGCCGACAGGGAACTCTCTCTCTGGGGCCAACGTCCTGACTTTC
-,few,TRBJ2-5,TRBV4-2,CASSQDLMEETQYF,TGTGCCAGCAGCCAAGATCTGATGGAAGAGACCCAGTACTTC
-,-,TRBJ2-2,TRBV6-5,CASSFQRKAGELFF,TGTGCCAGCAGTTTCCAACGGAAGGCCGGGGAGCTGTTTTTT
-,few,TRBJ2-2,TRBV6-5,CASSYSRAGELFF,TGTGCCAGCAGTTACTCGAGAGCCGGGGAGCTGTTTTTT
-,-,TRBJ2-7,TRBV5-1,CASSSPPAGEQYF,TGCGCCAGCAGCTCCCCCCCAGCGGGCGAGCAGTACTTC
-,-,TRBJ1-2,TRBV2,CASSELKGLGGYTF,TGTGCCAGCAGTGAATTGAAGGGGCTGGGGGGCTACACCTTC
TRBD1,few,TRBJ2-7,TRBV7-2,CASSLSGQGAYEQYF,TGTGCCAGCAGCTTAAGCGGACAGGGGGCCTACGAGCAGTACTTC
-,-,TRBJ2-3,TRBV29-1,CSVVGTDTQYF,TGCAGCGTTGTTGGCACAGATACGCAGTATTTT
-,-,TRBJ1-4,TRBV27,CASSSLTGEGEKLFF,TGTGCCAGCAGTTCCCTAACGGGGGAGGGGGAAAAACTGTTTTTT
TRBD1,-,TRBJ2-2,TRBV28,CASRRTGISGELFF,TGTGCCAGCAGGCGGACAGGAATCTCCGGGGAGCTGTTTTTT
-,-,TRBJ2-1,TRBV5-1,CASSPGPGGYYNEQFF,TGCGCCAGCAGCCCGGGCCCCGGCGGCTACTACAATGAGCAGTTCTTC
-,few,TRBJ2-3,TRBV7-3,CASSFDQSTDTQYF,TGTGCCAGCAGTTTCGACCAGAGCACAGATACGCAGTATTTT
TRBD1,few,TRBJ1-1,TRBV2,CASTDRGRAEAFF,TGTGCCAGCACCGACAGGGGAAGGGCTGAAGCTTTCTTT
-,-,TRBJ2-7,TRBV30,CAWSVGAGIYEQYF,TGTGCCTGGAGTGTAGGGGCGGGGATATACGAGCAGTACTTC
TRBD2,-,TRBJ2-1,TRBV28,CASNAGGTSGYNEQFF,TGTGCCAGCAACGCGGGTGGGACTAGCGGATACAATGAGCAGTTCTTC
-,-,TRBJ1-6,TRBV5-1,CASSLVGGLPVHF,TGCGCCAGCAGCTTGGTGGGGGGTCTCCCTGTCCACTTT
-,-,TRBJ2-4,TRBV5-8,CASSLTGGSPQNIQYF,TGTGCCAGCAGCTTAACCGGGGGTTCCCCACAAAACATTCAGTACTTC
TRBD1,-,TRBJ1-1,TRBV30,CAWSVGQGNTEAFF,TGTGCCTGGAGTGTGGGACAGGGAAACACTGAAGCTTTCTTT
-,-,TRBJ2-3,TRBV7-6,CASSLGGMGPDTQYF,TGTGCCAGCAGCTTGGGGGGCATGGGTCCAGATACGCAGTATTTT
-,-,TRBJ2-1,TRBV7-2,CASSLVGGRPYNEQFF,TGTGCCAGCAGCTTAGTAGGGGGAAGACCCTACAATGAGCAGTTCTTC
TRBD2,-,TRBJ2-7,TRBV18,CASSPPGGDYEQYF,TGTGCCAGCTCACCACCCGGGGGGGACTACGAGCAGTACTTC
-,-,TRBJ1-1,TRBV28,CASSLLGRPNTEAFF,TGTGCCAGCAGTTTGTTGGGACGGCCCAACACTGAAGCTTTCTTT
-,few,TRBJ2-7,TRBV9,CASSVDAGKTYEQYF,TGTGCCAGCAGCGTAGACGCAGGGAAGACCTACGAGCAGTACTTC
-,once,TRBJ2-7,TRBV7-8,CASSLILENHEQYF,TGTGCCAGCAGCTTAATCCTAGAAAACCACGAGCAGTACTTC
-,-,TRBJ2-5,TRBV28,CASSLWGRGTGKETQYF,TGTGCCAGCAGTTTATGGGGGAGGGGGACGGGGAAAGAGACCCAGTACTTC
-,few,TRBJ1-5,TRBV2,CASSLSYSNQPQHF,TGTGCCAGCAGCCTGAGTTATAGCAATCAGCCCCAGCATTTT
TRBD1,few,TRBJ2-5,TRBV7-7,CASSLGTVETQYF,TGTGCTAGCAGCCTGGGGACAGTGGAGACCCAGTACTTC
-,-,TRBJ2-1,TRBV9,CASTPGGGSYNEQFF,TGTGCCAGCACCCCAGGAGGGGGCTCCTACAATGAGCAGTTCTTC
-,-,TRBJ2-2,TRBV7-2,CASSQRTVVGELFF,TGTGCCAGCAGCCAAAGAACGGTTGTCGGGGAGCTGTTTTTT
TRBD1,-,TRBJ2-3,TRBV30,CAWTPKGAVDTQYF,TGTGCCTGGACTCCGAAGGGGGCTGTAGATACGCAGTATTTT
TRBD1,few,TRBJ2-7,TRBV2,CASSEGGQGLYEQYF,TGTGCCAGCAGTGAGGGGGGACAGGGGCTCTACGAGCAGTACTTC
TRBD1,-,TRBJ2-5,TRBV10-2,CASSESGQGEGELQETQYF,TGCGCCAGCAGTGAGTCGGGACAGGGTGAGGGGGAACTACAAGAGACCCAGTACTTC
-,-,TRBJ2-3,TRBV6-1,CASSEISVASTDTQYF,TGTGCCAGCAGTGAGATTTCCGTAGCATCGACAGATACGCAGTATTTT
-,-,TRBJ1-2,TRBV6-1,CASSEGVSGGYTF,TGTGCCAGCAGTGAGGGGGTGTCGGGCGGCTACACCTTC
TRBD2,-,TRBJ2-3,TRBV2,CASANGAGGVDTQYF,TGTGCCAGCGCGAACGGAGCGGGAGGGGTAGATACGCAGTATTTT
-,-,TRBJ1-3,TRBV18,CASSPPAGRSSGNTIYF,TGTGCCAGCTCACCACCGGCAGGTCGATCCTCTGGAAACACCATATATTTT
-,-,TRBJ2-3,TRBV13,CASSLVGPTDTQYF,TGTGCCAGCAGCTTAGTGGGACCCACAGATACGCAGTATTTT
-,-,TRBJ2-7,TRBV30,CAWSVQSPSNEQYF,TGTGCCTGGAGTGTCCAATCTCCGTCCAACGAGCAGTACTTC
-,-,TRBJ2-1,TRBV9,CASSPGSSYNEQFF,TGTGCCAGCAGCCCGGGAAGCTCCTACAATGAGCAGTTCTTC
-,once,TRBJ2-1,TRBV7-2,CASSQGGHEQFF,TGTGCCAGCAGCCAGGGCGGACATGAGCAGTTCTTC
-,-,TRBJ1-5,TRBV10-3,CAISDVGGQPQHF,TGTGCCATCAGTGACGTGGGCGGCCAGCCCCAGCATTTT
-,-,TRBJ2-5,TRBV6-1,CASSPLTRLQETQYF,TGTGCCAGCAGTCCTTTGACACGGCTCCAAGAGACCCAGTACTTC
TRBD1,few,TRBJ1-2,TRBV28,CASSQIGTGGDYGYTF,TGTGCCAGCAGCCAGATAGGGACAGGGGGCGACTATGGCTACACCTTC
-,once,TRBJ2-5,TRBV7-9,CASSFSGEETQYF,TGTGCCAGCAGCTTTTCAGGGGAAGAGACCCAGTACTTC
-,few,TRBJ1-1,TRBV6-5,CAIESDTEAFF,TGTGCCATAGAGTCGGACACTGAAGCTTTCTTT